This T cell receptor beta chain was profiled in a study of T cell responses to AZD1222 COVID-19 vaccine. Data came from immunoSEQ multiplex PCR; TCRdb stores just in-frame clones and leaves some out. Of 70,000 to 80,000 clones detected, 80% appear once; the ten largest clones hold roughly 50%. The germline V and J ends were trimmed by 4 bases and 1 base, with 13 bases remaining between them. Germline loops: CDR1 SGHTA, CDR2 FQGTGA. The CDR3 extends over 15 amino acids. V gene TRBV7-3 combines with J gene TRBJ2-5; D is perhaps TRBD2 (5 bases). The TCR sequence derives from an adult who received the AZD1222 COVID-19 vaccine. The sample here was peripheral blood, taken 28 days after the second AZD1222 dose. The CDR3 DNA is TGTGCCAGCAGCTCCCAAGGAGGAACCCAAGAGACCCAGTACTTC. It specifies CASSSQGGTQETQYF.